The rows below give T cell receptor beta chains drawn from one sample of a study of shared clonotypes between healthy human individuals. Method: immunoSEQ multiplex PCR; TCRdb's copy keeps in-frame clones and lacks some. The table records roughly 760,000 clones, approximately 79% of them present only once. Sequencing was done on a sample of memory CD4+ T cells sorted from blood. These receptors were obtained from a woman between 25 and 40 years old in good health. CDR3s include the opening cysteine and the closing phenylalanine or tryptophan. The D gene is left open where the match is weak. Some rows have no size entry. The others give once, few or many, or a class for an expanded clone.

CDR3 DNA: TGTGCCAGCAGGATAACCGGGACAGGGAAGGGCTACACCTTC
CDR3 protein: CASRITGTGKGYTF
V gene: TRBV6-5
D gene: TRBD1
clone size: .
J gene: TRBJ1-2

CDR3 DNA: TGCACCAGCAGCCAAGGGACTAGCGGGAGGGCCTGGGGGAAAGAGACCCAGGAGACCCAGTACTTC
CDR3 protein: CTSSQGTSGRAWGKETQETQYF
V gene: TRBV1
D gene: .
clone size: .
J gene: TRBJ2-5

CDR3 DNA: TGTGCCAGCATTACGGGACGGGGAAATGAAAAACTGTTTTTT
CDR3 protein: CASITGRGNEKLFF
V gene: TRBV6-1
D gene: .
clone size: .
J gene: TRBJ1-4

CDR3 DNA: TGCGCCAGCAGCCCCTTTGCGGGAGGGAACACAGATACGCAGTATTTT
CDR3 protein: CASSPFAGGNTDTQYF
V gene: TRBV4-1
D gene: TRBD2
clone size: .
J gene: TRBJ2-3

CDR3 DNA: TGCGCCAGCAGCATGGCGGGCGGGAGTGGAGAGCAGTACTTC
CDR3 protein: CASSMAGGSGEQYF
V gene: TRBV5-1
D gene: TRBD2
clone size: .
J gene: TRBJ2-7

CDR3 DNA: TGTGCCAGCAGTTACTCAGTCGGGGAAACTGAAGCTTTCTTT
CDR3 protein: CASSYSVGETEAFF
V gene: TRBV6-6
D gene: .
clone size: .
J gene: TRBJ1-1

CDR3 DNA: TGTGCCAGCAGCCAGAGTACCGGGGGAGAGACCCAGTACTTC
CDR3 protein: CASSQSTGGETQYF
V gene: TRBV14
D gene: .
clone size: .
J gene: TRBJ2-5

CDR3 DNA: TGTGCCAGCTCGTCAGGGACAGTACAAGAGACCCAGTACTTC
CDR3 protein: CASSSGTVQETQYF
V gene: TRBV18
D gene: TRBD1
clone size: .
J gene: TRBJ2-5

CDR3 DNA: TGTGCCAGCAGCAAACAGGGGATAACTAATGAAAAACTGTTTTTT
CDR3 protein: CASSKQGITNEKLFF
V gene: TRBV5-4
D gene: TRBD1
clone size: .
J gene: TRBJ1-4

CDR3 DNA: TGTGCCAGCAGTTTATCGATCCAGCGGGAGGATCTTGAGCAGTTCTTC
CDR3 protein: CASSLSIQREDLEQFF
V gene: TRBV27
D gene: TRBD2
clone size: .
J gene: TRBJ2-1

CDR3 DNA: TGTGCCAGCAGCTTAGGACAGGGTAGGAACGAAAAACTGTTTTTT
CDR3 protein: CASSLGQGRNEKLFF
V gene: TRBV7-8
D gene: TRBD1
clone size: .
J gene: TRBJ1-4

CDR3 DNA: TGTGCCAGCAGTTTCCACGGGACTAATGAAAAACTGTTTTTT
CDR3 protein: CASSFHGTNEKLFF
V gene: TRBV28
D gene: .
clone size: .
J gene: TRBJ1-4

CDR3 DNA: TGTGCCAGCAGTTTAGGGGGGCTGAACGAGCAGTACTTC
CDR3 protein: CASSLGGLNEQYF
V gene: TRBV28
D gene: .
clone size: .
J gene: TRBJ2-7

CDR3 DNA: TGTGCCAGTAGGAGAGGACTCCGAGTAGTCGGCCGCCTAAACACCGGGGAGCTGTTTTTT
CDR3 protein: CASRRGLRVVGRLNTGELFF
V gene: TRBV19
D gene: .
clone size: .
J gene: TRBJ2-2

CDR3 DNA: TGCGCCAGCAGCTTCGACAGCAGCGCCGGGGAGCTGTTTTTT
CDR3 protein: CASSFDSSAGELFF
V gene: TRBV5-1
D gene: .
clone size: .
J gene: TRBJ2-2

CDR3 DNA: TGTGCCAGCAGTGCAAACAGGGGGAATGAAAAACTGTTTTTT
CDR3 protein: CASSANRGNEKLFF
V gene: TRBV2
D gene: TRBD1
clone size: many
J gene: TRBJ1-4

CDR3 DNA: TGCGCCAGCAGCTTCTCAGCGGGAGTCCGCGAGACCCAGTACTTC
CDR3 protein: CASSFSAGVRETQYF
V gene: TRBV5-1
D gene: TRBD2
clone size: .
J gene: TRBJ2-5

CDR3 DNA: TGTGCCAGCAGCCCCACAAACGCCTATGGCTACACCTTC
CDR3 protein: CASSPTNAYGYTF
V gene: TRBV28
D gene: .
clone size: few
J gene: TRBJ1-2

CDR3 DNA: TGTGCCAGCAGTGACCGAGCAGATACGCAGTATTTT
CDR3 protein: CASSDRADTQYF
V gene: TRBV2
D gene: .
clone size: few
J gene: TRBJ2-3

CDR3 DNA: TGTGCCAGCAGTGATCGTGGATCCCCCGAAAAACTGTTTTTT
CDR3 protein: CASSDRGSPEKLFF
V gene: TRBV25-1
D gene: .
clone size: .
J gene: TRBJ1-4

CDR3 DNA: TGTGCCACCAGCAGAAAGCAAGCGAACACCGGGGAGCTGTTTTTT
CDR3 protein: CATSRKQANTGELFF
V gene: TRBV15
D gene: .
clone size: once
J gene: TRBJ2-2

CDR3 DNA: TGTGCCAGTAGTATAAGTTTTAATGAAAAACTGTTTTTT
CDR3 protein: CASSISFNEKLFF
V gene: TRBV19
D gene: .
clone size: .
J gene: TRBJ1-4

CDR3 DNA: TGTGCCAGCAGCCAAGTGACTAGCGGGACCCCCTCCTACGAGCAGTACTTC
CDR3 protein: CASSQVTSGTPSYEQYF
V gene: TRBV4-2
D gene: TRBD2
clone size: .
J gene: TRBJ2-7

CDR3 DNA: TGCGCCAGCAGCTTGGATGGACAGGGAGTCACCGGGGAGCTGTTTTTT
CDR3 protein: CASSLDGQGVTGELFF
V gene: TRBV5-1
D gene: TRBD1
clone size: once
J gene: TRBJ2-2

CDR3 DNA: TGTGCCAGCAGCCCCTCGGGCCGGAATGAGCAGTTCTTC
CDR3 protein: CASSPSGRNEQFF
V gene: TRBV7-3
D gene: .
clone size: .
J gene: TRBJ2-1

CDR3 DNA: TGTGCCAGCAGTCCTATTTTTAGACCCAGCACAGATACGCAGTATTTT
CDR3 protein: CASSPIFRPSTDTQYF
V gene: TRBV28
D gene: .
clone size: .
J gene: TRBJ2-3

CDR3 DNA: TGCGCCAGCAGTAGGCTAGCGGGAGCATCGCGCTATGAGCAGTTCTTC
CDR3 protein: CASSRLAGASRYEQFF
V gene: TRBV10-1
D gene: TRBD2
clone size: .
J gene: TRBJ2-1